Below are 2 T cell receptor beta chains sequenced from a single sample in a study of CD8+ T cells in alopecia areata. Investigators isolated RNA and reverse transcribed it into cDNA to act as the sequencing template. Repertoires were generated with immunoSEQ multiplex PCR, while TCRdb's copy carries only in-frame clones and drops some. The sample has about 140,000 clones, 75% to 85% seen once. The treatment is: oral pan-JAK inhibitor, 5-10 mg twice daily. Sequencing used CD8+ T cells sorted from blood, obtained at week 4, from a patient treated with tofacitinib. These receptors all come from a human donor with alopecia areata.

V gene TRBV4-3 combines with J gene TRBJ2-3; TRBD2 is a possible D gene (5 bases). This CDR3 is built from 17 residues. V dropped 3 bases and J dropped 2 bases, with 18 bases sitting between them. CDR1 and CDR2 (germline): LGHNA, YSLEER. The CDR3 loop reads CASSQSTEDFPTDTQYF. Here the CDR3 DNA reads TGCGCCAGCAGCCAGTCTACCGAGGACTTTCCCACAGATACGCAGTATTTT.

The chain joins TRBV27 to TRBJ1-2; unclear D gene. The V end was cut by 6 bases, the J end by 14 bases, with 28 bases between. The CDR3 extends over 15 amino acids. The germline CDR1 and CDR2 sequences are MNHEY and SMNVEV (reference sequence). The CDR3 loop reads CASSSSPGTFMAWTF. DNA of the CDR3: TGTGCCAGCAGCTCATCCCCGGGTACATTTATGGCTTGGACCTTC.